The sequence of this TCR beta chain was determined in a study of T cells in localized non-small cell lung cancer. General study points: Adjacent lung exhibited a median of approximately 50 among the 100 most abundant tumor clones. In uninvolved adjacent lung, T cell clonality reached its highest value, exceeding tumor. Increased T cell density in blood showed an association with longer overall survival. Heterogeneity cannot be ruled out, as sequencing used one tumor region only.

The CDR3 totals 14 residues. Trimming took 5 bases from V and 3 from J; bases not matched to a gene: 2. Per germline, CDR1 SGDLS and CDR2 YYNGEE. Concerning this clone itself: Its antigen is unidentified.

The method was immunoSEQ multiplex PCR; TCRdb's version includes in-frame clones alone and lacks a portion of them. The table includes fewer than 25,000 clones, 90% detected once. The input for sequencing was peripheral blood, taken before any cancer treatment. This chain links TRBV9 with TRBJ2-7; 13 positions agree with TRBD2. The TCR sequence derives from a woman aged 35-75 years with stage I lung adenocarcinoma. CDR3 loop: CASSRTSGSYEQYF. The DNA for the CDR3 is TGTGCCAGCAGTAGGACTAGCGGGAGCTACGAGCAGTACTTC.